The T cell receptor (beta chain) under discussion was sequenced for a study of blood T cells in healthy people across ages. It was with a sample-barcoded 5' primer and a J-beta primer mix that a second PCR of roughly 6 to 12 cycles was run. TCRdb reanalysed the 5' RACE reads using MiXCR and keeps one entry per CDR3 protein. The sample lists some 930,000 distinct CDR3 sequences; almost 30% were seen once. These data were likewise used in another study, on T cells of mothers and their children. That investigation notes: Over 8 million reads per mother and roughly 3 million per child were obtained.

Specimen: blood. The sequence was obtained from a woman aged 35 to 49 in good health.

CDR3 sequence (DNA): TGTGCCAGCAGCGCTACAGGGCTGAACACTGAAGCTTTCTTT. Translation gives CASSATGLNTEAFF. J is TRBJ1-1 and V is TRBV9, with D possibly matching TRBD1 (6 bases). Germline lookup yields CDR1 SGDLS and CDR2 YYNGEE. The germline V and J ends were trimmed by 3 bases and 0 bases, with 9 bases remaining between them. CDR3 length equals 14 residues.